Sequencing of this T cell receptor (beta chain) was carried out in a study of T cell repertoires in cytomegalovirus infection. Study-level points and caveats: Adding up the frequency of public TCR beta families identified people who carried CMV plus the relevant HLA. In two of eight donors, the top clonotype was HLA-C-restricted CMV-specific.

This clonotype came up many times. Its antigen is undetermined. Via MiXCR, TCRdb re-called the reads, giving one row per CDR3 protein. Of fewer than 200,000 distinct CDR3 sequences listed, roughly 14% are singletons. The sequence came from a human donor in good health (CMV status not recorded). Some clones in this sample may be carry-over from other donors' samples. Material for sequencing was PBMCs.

The CDR3 nucleotides are TGTGCCAGCCTGACTAGACAAGACCCCTACAATGAGCAGTTCTTC. Protein: CASLTRQDPYNEQFF. This chain uses TRBV5-5 with TRBJ2-1; TRBD2 might be the D (6 bases). The V gene's germline CDR1 is SGHKS and CDR2 YYEKEE (reference sequence). Trimming took off 7 bases at V and 2 bases at J, with 16 bases between the two ends. This CDR3 contains 15 residues.